Included here is one T cell receptor (beta chain) sequence, with context. Patients of the Seattle cohort, enrolled during active infection, were followed longitudinally. Study processing details: Reference gene primer amplification in the assay estimated nucleated cell counts. The protocol was immunoSEQ multiplex PCR, while the TCRdb copy is restricted to in-frame clones and leaves out a portion. That table gives V, J and clone size, and the DNA gave D and trimming. The profile shows hundreds of thousands of clones, 88% of them singletons. This sample was taken from a study of blood T cell repertoires in COVID-19. Study-wide background: COVID-19 samples collected from the United States, Italy and Spain covered acute and convalescent phases. T cells, B-cell-depleted T cells, or PBMCs supplied cDNA or gDNA.

The CDR3 length is 13 residues. Germline V lookup: CDR1 LNHDA, CDR2 SQIVND (reference sequence). V was clipped by 7 bases and J by 7 bases; unmatched bases: 3. This clonotype originated in a woman in her 50s with COVID-19, enrolled during active disease. Sequencing was done on a sample of peripheral blood. The rearrangement uses TRBV19 and TRBJ2-2, with 10 nucleotides matching TRBD1. The CDR3 sequence: CASTDRGDGELFF. For the CDR3, the DNA is TGTGCCAGTACGGACAGGGGGGACGGGGAGCTGTTTTTT.